What follows are 9 T cell receptor beta chains derived from one specimen sequenced in a study of T cells in Graves' hyperthyroidism and ophthalmopathy. The source material, RNA transcripts, was used to amplify TCR beta CDR3 regions. During a first-round RT-PCR of the TCR CDR3, the HTBI primer set was used. TCRdb reanalysed the multiplex PCR reads using MiXCR and keeps one entry per CDR3 protein. The data contain 700,000 or so distinct CDR3 sequences, about 14% of them singletons. Sequenced sample: blood. The receptors derive from a woman between 50 and 59 years old with Graves' ophthalmopathy.

This chain links TRBV11-2 with TRBJ2-1; 16 nucleotides match TRBD2. The trim removed 2 bases at V and 4 bases at J, leaving 11 bases unmatched. The CDR3 has 20 residues. Germline V gives CDR1 SGHAT, CDR2 FQNNGV. The CDR3 coding sequence is TGTGCCAGCAGCTTATTTGGGACTAGCGGGAGGGTTCCAAAGTACAATGAGCAGTTCTTC. Protein: CASSLFGTSGRVPKYNEQFF.

The V and J genes are TRBV5-1 and TRBJ2-6; D unclear. Trimming took 4 bases from V and 1 from J, leaving 6 bases between them. CDR3 length equals 14 residues. Per germline, CDR1 SGHRS and CDR2 YFSETQ. The CDR3 spells CASSGKSGANVLTF. In DNA, the CDR3 is TGCGCCAGCAGCGGAAAATCTGGGGCCAACGTCCTGACTTTC.

This clonotype occurred many times. The rearrangement links TRBV29-1 to TRBJ2-1; possible D gene TRBD2, 6 bases. The V gene lost 3 bases and the J gene lost 1 base, with 10 bases spanning the gap. There are 14 residues in the CDR3. Per the germline V gene, CDR1 is SQVTM and CDR2 is ANQGSEA. The DNA for the CDR3 is TGCAGCGTTGATAGGGGAGGATCCTACAATGAGCAGTTCTTC. Translation: CSVDRGGSYNEQFF.

The sample holds a few counts of this clonotype. The V call is TRBV6-6, the J call TRBJ1-4; D gene uncertain. V was cut by 0 bases and J by 5 bases, with 10 bases left in between. The germline V gene encodes CDR1 MNHNY and CDR2 SVGAGI (reference sequence). The CDR3 covers 15 residues. CDR3 amino acids: CASSYSGSLNEKLFF. The CDR3 nucleotides are TGTGCCAGCAGTTACTCAGGATCCCTGAATGAAAAACTGTTTTTT.

This clonotype has ten or more counts. The rearrangement links TRBV19 to TRBJ1-2, with 8 bases aligning to TRBD1. With 0 bases clipped from V and 5 bases from J, the junction kept 11 bases outside the gene matches. The CDR3 is 17 amino acids. CDR1 and CDR2 (germline): LNHDA, SQIVND (reference sequence). In DNA, the CDR3 is TGTGCCAGTAGTATAGATGGCAGGGGGCGTCTTGGATATGGCTACACCTTC. Protein product: CASSIDGRGRLGYGYTF. The complete variable domain, with remaining parts taken from reference TRBV19 and TRBJ1-2, reads DGGITQSPKYLFRKEGQNVTLSCEQNLNHDAMYWYRQDPGQGLRLIYYSQIVNDFQKGDIAEGYSVSREKKESFPLTVTSAQKNPTAFYLCASSIDGRGRLGYGYTFGSGTRLTVV.

This clonotype was seen more than once but under ten times. A much larger clone sits a single nucleotide away, making a read error possible. No conserved phenylalanine or tryptophan is present at the end of the CDR3, so a read error is the likely explanation. The rearrangement links TRBV10-3 to TRBJ1-1; D gene unclear. V lost 1 base to trimming and J lost 1 base, with 4 bases between them. CDR1 and CDR2 (germline): ENHRY, SYGVKD. The CDR3 extends over 13 amino acids. CDR3 in amino acids: CAISEFANTEAFL. The CDR3 bases are TGTGCCATCAGTGAGTTCGCGAACACTGAAGCTTTCCTT.

This clonotype was counted ten times or more. A read error may account for a junction end that differs from germline. This chain joins TRBV20-1 and TRBJ1-6; TRBD1 matches 9 bases. Per germline, CDR1 DFQATT and CDR2 SNEGSKA (reference sequence). The CDR3 is 13 amino acids. CDR3 DNA: TGCAGTGCAAGAGACAGGGGGGTTTCACCCCTCCACTTT. This encodes CSARDRGVSPLHF.

This clonotype was counted many times. The rearrangement joins TRBV15 to TRBJ2-3; perhaps D is TRBD1 or TRBD2 (5 bases each). The CDR3 loop spans 13 amino acids. Germline loops: CDR1 LNHNV, CDR2 YYDKDF (reference sequence). Trimming took 6 bases from V and 1 from J, leaving 8 bases between them. CDR3 sequence: CATSLGGTDTQYF. The CDR3 DNA follows: TGTGCCACCAGTTTGGGGGGCACAGATACGCAGTATTTT.

There are many counts of this clonotype. The chain combines TRBV9 with TRBJ2-7; D remains ambiguous. The V gene lost 0 bases and the J gene lost 0 bases, with 10 bases spanning the gap. There are 15 residues in the CDR3. Germline lookup yields CDR1 SGDLS and CDR2 YYNGEE. DNA for the CDR3: TGTGCCAGCAGCGTAGCCGGCGATAGCTCCTACGAGCAGTACTTC. Amino acids: CASSVAGDSSYEQYF.